This T cell receptor (beta chain) was identified during a study of shared clonotypes between healthy human individuals. Regarding the study as a whole: Richness estimates generally favored naive over memory subsets. Depth was large, yet rarefaction showed that sorted-subset sequencing was incomplete.

This clone showed up just once. The antigen is not known. V was clipped by 4 bases and J by 2 bases, with 22 bases between them. In germline, CDR1 is SGDLS, CDR2 YYNGEE. The CDR3 covers 18 residues. TCRdb keeps only in-frame clones here, not all; method: immunoSEQ multiplex PCR. The sample includes over a million clones, about 98.5% seen only once; the top ten take roughly 0.36%. The chain joins TRBV9 to TRBJ2-1; a weak D match, TRBD2 (6 bases). This receptor was identified in a man aged 25 to 40 in good health. The sequenced material came from naive CD4+ T cells sorted from blood. Subset of the sample: CD45RA+ positively selected. The CDR3 is CASSTNRDGTRAYNEQFF. CDR3 nucleotide sequence: TGTGCCAGCAGCACTAACCGGGACGGGACTCGAGCCTACAATGAGCAGTTCTTC.